Detailed here is one T cell receptor (beta chain). Its antigen remains unidentified. TCRdb's table, derived via immunoSEQ multiplex PCR, lists solely in-frame clones and lacks some. The sample lists about 110,000 clones, over 85% occurring once. The entry originates in a study of T cell responses to AZD1222 COVID-19 vaccine. This CDR3 region has 12 residues. The V end lost 3 bases, the J end lost 10 bases, and 10 bases lay between the germline ends. The germline V gene has CDR1 MDHEN and CDR2 SYDVKM. The study's findings and limits: With dominance at 160-218 and 743-854, vaccine-associated CD4 TCRs spanned spike. Sampling captured repertoires only after the peak T cell response.

The TCR originated in an adult who received the AZD1222 COVID-19 vaccine. The V gene is TRBV28, the J gene TRBJ2-1; either TRBD1 or TRBD2 may fit D (5 bases each). The sequenced sample was peripheral blood, obtained 28 days after the second AZD1222 dose. CDR3 nucleotide sequence: TGTGCCAGCAGTTTTCGGGGCTGGGAGCAGTTCTTC. Protein sequence: CASSFRGWEQFF. Supplemented by reference TRBV28 and TRBJ2-1, the full variable domain reads DVKVTQSSRYLVKRTGEKVFLECVQDMDHENMFWYRQDPGLGLRLIYFSYDVKMKEKGDIPEGYSVSREKKERFSLILESASTNQTSMYLCASSFRGWEQFFGPGTRLTVL.